The 28 T cell receptor beta chains below were found in one sample sequenced in a study of neurological immune-mediated disorders. TCRdb re-derived calls from the 5' RACE reads in MiXCR, one entry per CDR3 protein. The data hold 64,000 or so distinct CDR3 sequences, with around 9.6% observed a single time. As for time point: longitudinal time-point 1 (baseline). Sequencing was performed on PBMCs. These receptor sequences come from a man between 25 and 39 years old in good health.

This clonotype has at least ten counts. V usage is TRBV5-5 and J usage is TRBJ2-3; TRBD1 aligns across 11 bases. Germline V gene lookup returns CDR1 SGHKS and CDR2 YYEKEE (reference sequence). J gave up 3 bases and V 5 bases, and 5 bases lay outside the gene matches. There are 15 residues in the CDR3. The CDR3 sequence: CASRAGTGGTDTQYF. DNA of the CDR3: TGTGCCAGCAGGGCCGGGACAGGGGGAACAGATACGCAGTATTTT.

This clonotype was found many times. V gene TRBV5-5 combines with J gene TRBJ2-5; D is undetermined. Germline V lookup: CDR1 SGHKS, CDR2 YYEKEE (reference sequence). This CDR3 contains 17 residues. Trimming left V 0 bases short and J 2 bases short, with 17 bases between. The DNA for the CDR3 is TGTGCCAGCAGCTTGGCTTGGCCATACTACGAACAAGAGACCCAGTACTTC. Protein: CASSLAWPYYEQETQYF.

This clonotype was seen at least ten times. V usage is TRBV10-2 and J usage is TRBJ2-5; 15 bases align to TRBD2. From germline, CDR1 is WSHSY and CDR2 SAAADI. V was pared by 6 bases and J by 5 bases, with 4 bases of the junction left unmatched. This CDR3 region has 15 residues. In nucleotides, the CDR3 is TGCGCCAGCAGGGATGGACTAGCGGGAGGGGAGACCCAGTACTTC. Protein: CASRDGLAGGETQYF.

By sample share, this clonotype is medium-sized. The chain couples TRBV5-5 to TRBJ2-5; D is perhaps TRBD1 or TRBD2 (5 bases each). The V gene's germline CDR1 is SGHKS and CDR2 YYEKEE (reference sequence). This CDR3 has 14 amino acids. V dropped 5 bases and J dropped 3 bases, with 14 bases sitting between them. This chain's CDR3 is CASRRDQTKETQYF. CDR3 nucleotides: TGTGCCAGCAGAAGGGACCAGACTAAAGAGACCCAGTACTTC.

This clonotype appeared many times. This rearrangement joins TRBV28 to TRBJ1-4, with 10 bases that match TRBD1. CDR1 is MDHEN, CDR2 SYDVKM, per germline. The V segment lost 6 bases and the J segment 8 bases; nucleotides outside the gene matches: 12. The CDR3 totals 16 residues. The chain's CDR3 is CASSHGTGDLREKLFF. CDR3 nucleotides: TGTGCCAGCAGCCACGGGACAGGGGACCTGAGGGAAAAACTGTTTTTT.

In this sample, this clonotype turned up many times. CDR3 nucleotides: TGCAGTGCTAGGAGGGGCAGGGGACCTTACAATGAGCAGTTCTTC. This sequence encodes CSARRGRGPYNEQFF. This chain joins TRBV20-1 and TRBJ2-1; possibly TRBD1 for D (6 bases). Per germline, CDR1 DFQATT and CDR2 SNEGSKA (reference sequence). This CDR3 comprises 15 residues. Trimming pared 3 bases from V and 4 bases from J, leaving 16 bases between.

This clonotype was seen many times. The V and J genes are TRBV5-1 and TRBJ2-2; 12 bases are a match to TRBD1. The V segment lost 3 bases and the J segment 6 bases; nucleotides outside the gene matches: 3. There are 15 residues in the CDR3. Germline CDR1 and CDR2: SGHRS and YFSETQ. The CDR3 nucleotides read TGCGCCAGCAGCTGGGGACAGGGGGCCTCCGGGGAGCTGTTTTTT. Translating gives CASSWGQGASGELFF.

This clonotype has just a few counts. CDR3 nucleotide sequence: TGTGCCAGCAGTATGGGACAGGTTTTCTCCTACGAGCAGTACTTC. It translates to CASSMGQVFSYEQYF. The rearrangement joins TRBV12-3 or TRBV12-4 to TRBJ2-7; 8 bases map to TRBD1. Trimming at V came to 5 bases and at J to 0 bases, leaving 6 bases not matched to a gene. This CDR3 has 15 residues.

This clonotype has at least ten counts. CDR3 nucleotide sequence: TGTGCCAGCAGCTTAGCAGGGTATTCGAGCACCGGGGAGCTGTTTTTT. It is translated as CASSLAGYSSTGELFF. The V call is TRBV11-2, the J call TRBJ2-2; TRBD1 is a possible D gene (5 bases). The CDR3 covers 16 residues. V was cut by 1 base and J by 4 bases, with 13 bases left in between. Germline lookup yields CDR1 SGHAT and CDR2 FQNNGV.

In regard to this clonotype: A read error may explain this, as a much larger clone is one base away. The chain recombines TRBV5-1 with TRBJ2-1; D is perhaps TRBD2 (6 bases). Germline V gene data show CDR1 as SGHRS and CDR2 as YFSETQ. The CDR3 has 15 residues. The CDR3 bases are TGCTCCAGCAGCTTGGGCTCTAGCGAGTACAATGAGCAGTTCTTC. Its protein product is CSSSLGSSEYNEQFF. Full variable domain (missing parts from reference TRBV5-1 and TRBJ2-1): KAGVTQTPRYLIKTRGQQVTLSCSPISGHRSVSWYQQTPGQGLQFLFEYFSETQRNKGNFPGRFSGRQFSNSRSEMNVSTLELGDSALYLCSSSLGSSEYNEQFFGPGTRLTVL.

This clonotype has ten or more counts. This chain links TRBV5-1 with TRBJ2-5; D is perhaps TRBD2 (5 bases). Germline lookup yields CDR1 SGHRS and CDR2 YFSETQ. Trimming took 0 bases from V and 0 from J, leaving 12 bases between them. The CDR3 is 16 residues long. In DNA form, the CDR3 reads TGCGCCAGCAGCTTGGAAGGACTCCCGTACCAAGAGACCCAGTACTTC. Translated, it gives CASSLEGLPYQETQYF.

The rearrangement links TRBV28 to TRBJ2-5; TRBD1 aligns across 7 bases. Germline assignment: CDR1 MDHEN and CDR2 SYDVKM. The ends lost 7 bases at V and 2 bases at J; junction bases unmatched: 19. This CDR3 is built from 18 residues. CDR3 protein: CASTEDRDLCWWQETQYF. The CDR3 DNA reads TGTGCCAGCACTGAAGACAGGGATCTGTGTTGGTGGCAAGAGACCCAGTACTTC.

This clonotype was counted many times. CDR3 amino acids: CASSYWAGELFF. The CDR3 DNA follows: TGTGCCAGCAGCTACTGGGCCGGGGAGCTGTTTTTT. The rearrangement joins TRBV5-6 to TRBJ2-2; D gene uncertain. Germline lookup yields CDR1 SGHDT and CDR2 YYEEEE. CDR3 length: 12 amino acids. The germline V and J ends were trimmed by 3 bases and 6 bases, with 6 bases remaining between them.

About this clonotype: A clone one base away is much larger, so this may be a read error. J is TRBJ2-2 and V is TRBV5-1; D uncertain. The CDR3 covers 14 residues. V was cut by 5 bases and J by 2 bases, with 10 bases left in between. Germline V CDR1 and CDR2: SGHRS, YFSETQ. This CDR3 reads CASRIGFNTGELFF. The CDR3 nucleotides read TGCGCCAGCAGGATCGGATTTAACACCGGGGAGCTGTTTTTT.

This clonotype showed up many times. This rearrangement joins TRBV20-1 to TRBJ1-5; 8 bases map to TRBD1. The V gene's germline CDR1 is DFQATT and CDR2 SNEGSKA (reference sequence). The V and J ends lost 5 bases and 5 bases, in that order; junction bases with no gene match: 5. The CDR3 runs 13 residues. The CDR3 reads CSAGQGSDQPQHF. The CDR3 DNA reads as TGCAGTGCTGGACAGGGCTCCGATCAGCCCCAGCATTTT.

The sample holds many counts of this clonotype. J is TRBJ2-7 and V is TRBV10-3, with D hard to call. CDR3 length: 14 residues. With 3 bases removed from V and 2 bases from J, the gap between germline ends came to 11 bases. CDR1 and CDR2 (germline): ENHRY, SYGVKD. CDR3 in amino acids: CAISDASGAYEQYF. The CDR3 region has the DNA TGTGCCATCAGTGATGCCTCAGGAGCCTACGAGCAGTACTTC.

This clonotype was recorded at least ten times. The chain couples TRBV10-3 to TRBJ2-5; D possibly corresponds to TRBD2 (6 bases). The germline gives CDR1 ENHRY, CDR2 SYGVKD. Trimming took 2 bases from V and 5 from J, leaving 12 bases between them. This CDR3 is 14 amino acids long. The CDR3 DNA reads as TGTGCCATCAGTGAGACTCAACGGGAGGAGACCCAGTACTTC. Protein sequence: CAISETQREETQYF.

This clonotype was observed a few times. The chain is built from TRBV18 and TRBJ1-5, with unresolved D. Germline-derived CDR1 and CDR2 are KGHSH and LQKENI. This CDR3 is built from 16 residues. V was cut by 4 bases and J by 6 bases, with 19 bases left in between. CDR3 bases: TGTGCCAGCTCACGGGAATCGACCAGTGCTTCTCAGCCCCAGCATTTT. It translates to CASSRESTSASQPQHF.

This clonotype was counted many times. This chain connects TRBV20-1 to TRBJ2-5; no clear D gene. The V and J ends lost 7 bases and 5 bases respectively, with 11 bases between them. Germline V gene data show CDR1 as DFQATT and CDR2 as SNEGSKA (reference sequence). The length of the CDR3 is 11 residues. The CDR3, as DNA: TGCAGTGTTCCGCTCCGGGAGACCCAGTACTTC. Its translation is CSVPLRETQYF.

This clonotype came up many times. DNA of the CDR3: TGTGCCAGCAGCTTAGGGACAGGGAGGGATCAGCCCCAGCATTTT. It codes for CASSLGTGRDQPQHF. The chain employs TRBV11-2 and TRBJ1-5, with 8 bases fitting TRBD1. This CDR3 region has 15 residues. The germline CDR1 and CDR2 sequences are SGHAT and FQNNGV. Unmatched junction bases numbered 4, after V lost 1 base and J lost 5 bases.

Ten or more counts support this clonotype. V usage is TRBV2 and J usage is TRBJ1-5; no clear D gene. Trimming cost V 6 bases and J 6 bases, with 12 bases left between them. The CDR3 contains 13 residues. CDR1 and CDR2 from the germline V gene are SNHLY and FYNNEI. The DNA of the CDR3 is TGTGCCAGCAGCGGTGAATGGGGTCAGCCCCAGCATTTT. It encodes CASSGEWGQPQHF.

This clonotype was seen repeatedly, ten times or more. J is TRBJ2-7 and V is TRBV20-1, with a weak D call TRBD2 (6 bases). CDR3 length: 15 amino acids. CDR1 and CDR2 (germline): DFQATT, SNEGSKA (reference sequence). V dropped 0 bases and J dropped 2 bases, with 14 bases sitting between them. The CDR3 loop reads CSARDPGAPPYEQYF. CDR3 bases: TGCAGTGCTAGAGACCCGGGAGCCCCACCCTACGAGCAGTACTTC.

This clonotype occurred many times. This chain uses TRBV7-2 with TRBJ2-7, with D possibly being TRBD2 (5 bases). V lost 3 bases, J lost 7 bases, and 10 bases lay in between. The CDR3 totals 12 residues. CDR1 and CDR2 from the germline V gene are SGHTA and FQGNSA. CDR3: CASSFGLFEQYF. CDR3 sequence (DNA): TGTGCCAGCAGCTTCGGACTGTTTGAGCAGTACTTC.

The sample holds one count of this clonotype. A much larger clone lies a single base off, so this may be a read error. V gene TRBV3-1 combines with J gene TRBJ1-1; TRBD1 aligns across 8 bases. Per germline, CDR1 LGHDT and CDR2 YNNKEL (reference sequence). The CDR3 contains 14 residues. The CDR3 DNA sequence: TGTGCCAGCAGCCAACAGGGGGCCGCCACTGAAGCTCTCTTT. It is translated as CASSQQGAATEALF. The entire variable domain, with the rest obtained from reference TRBV3-1 and TRBJ1-1, is as follows: DTAVSQTPKYLVTQMGNDKSIKCEQNLGHDTMYWYKQDSKKFLKIMFSYNNKELIINETVPNRFSPKSPDKAHLNLHINSLELGDSAVYFCASSQQGAATEALFGQGTRLTVV.

This clonotype was picked up many times. The chain employs TRBV20-1 and TRBJ2-1, with D tentatively TRBD2 (5 bases). V lost 4 bases, J lost 0 bases, and 10 bases lay in between. The CDR3 consists of 14 residues. Germline V gene data show CDR1 as DFQATT and CDR2 as SNEGSKA (reference sequence). The DNA of the CDR3 is TGCAGTGCTAAATCGGGGAGCTCCTACAATGAGCAGTTCTTC. Protein sequence: CSAKSGSSYNEQFF.

This clonotype was observed once. This may be a read error, as it is one base from a much larger clone. This chain's CDR3 is CACRDRGTDERLFF. CDR3 DNA: TGTGCCTGCCGGGACAGGGGGACGGATGAAAGACTGTTTTTT. The chain carries TRBV19 and TRBJ1-4, with 11 positions matching TRBD1. CDR3 length: 14 residues. Germline loops: CDR1 LNHDA, CDR2 SQIVND (reference sequence).

Many counts were recorded for this clonotype. The V call is TRBV28, the J call TRBJ2-7; 10 nucleotides agree with TRBD2. Germline lookup yields CDR1 MDHEN and CDR2 SYDVKM. V was pared by 4 bases and J by 6 bases, with 15 bases of the junction left unmatched. The CDR3 consists of 17 residues. CDR3 amino acids: CASSSLAGVQGLSEQYF. CDR3 DNA sequence: TGTGCCAGCAGTTCTCTAGCGGGAGTTCAAGGGCTGAGCGAGCAGTACTTC.

This clonotype was seen ten or more times. J is TRBJ2-2 and V is TRBV7-2; the match to TRBD2 covers 10 bases. The CDR3 runs 15 residues. The J segment lost 7 bases and the V segment lost 2 bases, leaving 4 bases of the junction unmatched. CDR1 and CDR2 from the germline V gene are SGHTA and FQGNSA. In DNA form, the CDR3 reads TGTGCCAGCAGCTTAAGCGGGAGGGGCATCGGGGAGCTGTTTTTT. This codes for CASSLSGRGIGELFF.